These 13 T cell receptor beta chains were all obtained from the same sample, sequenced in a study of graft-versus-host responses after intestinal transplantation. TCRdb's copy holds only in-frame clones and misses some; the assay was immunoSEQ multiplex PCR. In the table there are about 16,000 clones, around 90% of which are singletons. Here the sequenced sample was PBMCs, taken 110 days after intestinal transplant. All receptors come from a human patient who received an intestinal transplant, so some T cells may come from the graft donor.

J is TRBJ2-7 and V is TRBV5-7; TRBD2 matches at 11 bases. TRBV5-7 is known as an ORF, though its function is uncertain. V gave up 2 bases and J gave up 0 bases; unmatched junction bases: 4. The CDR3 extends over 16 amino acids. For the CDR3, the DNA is TGTGCCAGCAGCTTCCTTAGCGGGAGGGCCTCCTACGAGCAGTACTTC. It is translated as CASSFLSGRASYEQYF.

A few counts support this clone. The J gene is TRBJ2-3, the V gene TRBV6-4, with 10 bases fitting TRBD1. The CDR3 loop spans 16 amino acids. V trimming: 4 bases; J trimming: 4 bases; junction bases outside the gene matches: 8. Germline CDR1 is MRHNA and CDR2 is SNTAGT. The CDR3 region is CASSGPPGQGPDTQYF. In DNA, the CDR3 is TGTGCCAGCAGTGGCCCCCCGGGACAGGGGCCAGATACGCAGTATTTT.

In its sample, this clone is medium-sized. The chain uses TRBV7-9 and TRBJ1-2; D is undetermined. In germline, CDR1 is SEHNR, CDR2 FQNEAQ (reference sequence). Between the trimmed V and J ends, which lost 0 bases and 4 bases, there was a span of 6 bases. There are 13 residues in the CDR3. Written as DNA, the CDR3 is TGTGCCAGCAGCTTAGCAGCTTTCTATGGCTACACCTTC. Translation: CASSLAAFYGYTF.

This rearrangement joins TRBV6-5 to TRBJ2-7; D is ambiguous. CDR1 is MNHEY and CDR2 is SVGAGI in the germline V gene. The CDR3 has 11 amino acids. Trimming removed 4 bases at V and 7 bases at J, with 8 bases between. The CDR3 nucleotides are TGTGCCAGCAGTTCCCATACGGAGCAGTACTTC. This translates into CASSSHTEQYF.

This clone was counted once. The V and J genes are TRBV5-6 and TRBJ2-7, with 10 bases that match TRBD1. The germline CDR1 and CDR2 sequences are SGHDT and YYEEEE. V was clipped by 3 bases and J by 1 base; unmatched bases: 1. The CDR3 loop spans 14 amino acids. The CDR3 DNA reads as TGTGCCAGCAGCTGGGGACAGGGGTCCTACGAGCAGTACTTC. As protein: CASSWGQGSYEQYF.

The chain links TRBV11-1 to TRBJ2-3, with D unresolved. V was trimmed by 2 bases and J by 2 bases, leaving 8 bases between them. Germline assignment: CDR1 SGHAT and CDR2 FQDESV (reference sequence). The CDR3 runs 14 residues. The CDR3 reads CASSLLVSTDTQYF. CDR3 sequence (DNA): TGTGCCAGCAGCTTACTGGTCTCCACAGATACGCAGTATTTT.

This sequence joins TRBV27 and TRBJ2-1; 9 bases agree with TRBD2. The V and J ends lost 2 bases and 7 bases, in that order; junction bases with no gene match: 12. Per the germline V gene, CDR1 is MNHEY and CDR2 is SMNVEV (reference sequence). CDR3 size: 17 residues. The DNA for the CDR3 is TGTGCCAGCAGTTTAGCGGGAGGGGGTTGGATCGGTAATGAGCAGTTCTTC. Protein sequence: CASSLAGGGWIGNEQFF.

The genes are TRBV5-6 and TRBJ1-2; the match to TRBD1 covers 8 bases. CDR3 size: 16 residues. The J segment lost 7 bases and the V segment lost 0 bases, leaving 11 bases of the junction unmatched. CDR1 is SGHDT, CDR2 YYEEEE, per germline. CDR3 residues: CASSLGFGQGARGYTF. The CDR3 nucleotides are TGTGCCAGCAGCTTGGGGTTTGGGCAGGGGGCTCGTGGCTACACCTTC.

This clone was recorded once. The CDR3 nucleotides are TGCGCCAGCAGCGCGGGACTAGCGGCCAATGAGCAGTTCTTC. This sequence encodes CASSAGLAANEQFF. This chain links TRBV5-1 with TRBJ2-1; 11 positions match TRBD2. Looked up from germline, CDR1 is SGHRS and CDR2 is YFSETQ. V lost 4 bases to trimming and J lost 6 bases; unmatched junction nucleotides: 3. The CDR3 is made up of 14 amino acids.

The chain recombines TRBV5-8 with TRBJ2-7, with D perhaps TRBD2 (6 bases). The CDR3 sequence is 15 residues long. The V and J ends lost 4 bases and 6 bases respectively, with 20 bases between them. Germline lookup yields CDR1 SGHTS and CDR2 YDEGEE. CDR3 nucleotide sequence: TGTGCCAGCAGCACTTACTTGGCAAACGGGAGCGAGCAGTACTTC. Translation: CASSTYLANGSEQYF.

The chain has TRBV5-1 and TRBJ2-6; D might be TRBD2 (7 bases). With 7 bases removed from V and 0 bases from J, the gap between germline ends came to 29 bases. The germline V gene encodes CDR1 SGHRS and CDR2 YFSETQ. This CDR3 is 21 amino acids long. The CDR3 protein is CASGSHIGGRGSNSGANVLTF. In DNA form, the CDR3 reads TGCGCCAGCGGTAGTCATATCGGGGGGCGAGGGTCAAACTCTGGGGCCAACGTCCTGACTTTC. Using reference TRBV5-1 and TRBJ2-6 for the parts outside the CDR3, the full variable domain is KAGVTQTPRYLIKTRGQQVTLSCSPISGHRSVSWYQQTPGQGLQFLFEYFSETQRNKGNFPGRFSGRQFSNSRSEMNVSTLELGDSALYLCASGSHIGGRGSNSGANVLTFGAGSRLTVL.

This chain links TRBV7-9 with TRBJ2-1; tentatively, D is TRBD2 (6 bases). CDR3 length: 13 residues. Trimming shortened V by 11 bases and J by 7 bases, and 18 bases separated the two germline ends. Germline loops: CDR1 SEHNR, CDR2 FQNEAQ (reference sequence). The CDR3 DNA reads TGTGCCCCTAGCGATGGGGCTCTGAATGAGCAGTTCTTC. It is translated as CAPSDGALNEQFF.

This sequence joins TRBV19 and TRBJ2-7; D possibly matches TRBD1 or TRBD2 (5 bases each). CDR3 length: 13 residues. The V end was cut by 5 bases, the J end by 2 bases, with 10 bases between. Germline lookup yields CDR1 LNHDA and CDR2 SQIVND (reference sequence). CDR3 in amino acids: CASSPGRTYEQYF. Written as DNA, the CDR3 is TGTGCCAGTAGTCCGGGACGGACCTACGAGCAGTACTTC.